This TCR beta chain was observed in a study of T cell repertoires in cytomegalovirus infection. Background on the study: Indications came from public TCR beta signatures; they pointed to CMV infection and to a matching HLA type.

TCRdb itself ran the reads through MiXCR, one entry per CDR3 protein. This sample has a few hundred thousand distinct CDR3 sequences, with 15% to 20% found just once. To note about this clonotype: Its antigen remains unknown.

Study-wide results and limits: Cumulative frequency of public TCR beta families picked out carriers of CMV plus the relevant HLA. There were HLA-C-restricted CMV-specific TCR beta clonotypes dominating the ex vivo response.

The CDR3 sequence is 15 residues long. The ends lost 6 bases at V and 6 bases at J; junction bases unmatched: 14. Per germline, CDR1 DFQATT and CDR2 SNEGSKA (reference sequence). This clonotype was obtained from a human donor in good health (CMV status not recorded). Some clones in this sample may be carry-over from other donors' samples. The chain recombines TRBV20-1 with TRBJ2-3; 8 bases line up with TRBD2. Sequencing was performed on CD8+ T cells from PBMCs. CDR3: CSANAGGQRWDTQYF. CDR3 DNA: TGCAGTGCAAATGCGGGAGGTCAGCGATGGGATACGCAGTATTTT.